This record concerns one T cell receptor (beta chain) sequence. Its antigen is still unknown. These data belong to a study of a mutant IDH1 vaccine in newly diagnosed glioma. Overall study: Treated patients had a mean age of around 40 years and a 62.5% male, around 38% female split. Patients were pretreated with radiotherapy, temozolomide, or both, mostly both.

V was clipped by 4 bases and J by 4 bases, with 13 bases between them. Per the germline V gene, CDR1 is SNHLY and CDR2 is FYNNEI. The CDR3 length is 15 residues. TCRdb's table, derived via immunoSEQ multiplex PCR, lists solely in-frame clones and lacks some. Here the sample spans about 55,000 clones, about four fifths being singletons. The time point is: week 23, last vaccination. Each dose of the vaccine consisted of 300 ug of mutant IDH1 20-mer peptide, with topical imiquimod. Study-level results: Pseudoprogression apparently tracked independently of changes in top peripheral T cell clonotypes.

This rearrangement joins TRBV2 to TRBJ1-4, with a weak D call TRBD1 (5 bases). Source: PBMCs, taken from a glioma patient whose treatment included an IDH1 peptide vaccine. The clonotype originates from a man between 40 and 49 years old with glioma. The CDR3 sequence is CASSGKTDSNEKLFF. DNA of the CDR3: TGTGCCAGCAGTGGAAAGACAGATAGTAATGAAAAACTGTTTTTT.